The 4 T cell receptor beta chains below were found in one sample sequenced in a study of Ad26.COV2.S vaccination and SARS-CoV-2 variants. Produced via immunoSEQ multiplex PCR; TCRdb's table is partial and in-frame only. The data hold about 470,000 clones, with roughly 88% observed a single time. Treatment described: over 15 received Ad26.COV2.S at low or high dose, single or two shots; about 5 received placebo; per-sample allocation not given. Specimen acquisition occurred on day 63 following the initial vaccine or placebo injection. The material sequenced was peripheral blood, taken in a trial of Ad26.COV2.S vaccine versus placebo. All receptors derive from a person between 18 and 60 years old who received the Ad26.COV2.S COVID-19 vaccine or a placebo.

Regarding this clone: The sample carries other DNA sequences with the same CDR3. This chain uses TRBV11-3 with TRBJ2-1, with D uncertain. The CDR3 sequence is 14 residues long. Per the germline V gene, CDR1 is SGHNT and CDR2 is YENEEA. The germline V and J ends were trimmed by 5 bases and 0 bases, with 8 bases remaining between them. CDR3 bases: TGTGCCAGCAGCCCCCGAGGCTCCTACAATGAGCAGTTCTTC. It translates to CASSPRGSYNEQFF.

The chain recombines TRBV18 with TRBJ2-1, with 11 bases identical to TRBD2. The V gene end was trimmed by 6 bases and the J gene end by 7 bases; junction bases not matched to a gene: 11. The V gene's germline CDR1 is KGHSH and CDR2 LQKENI. This CDR3 contains 16 residues. The DNA of the CDR3 is TGTGCCAGCTCTCTTTTAGCGGGAGGGCATTTGAATGAGCAGTTCTTC. Amino acid sequence: CASSLLAGGHLNEQFF.

The chain is built from TRBV7-9 and TRBJ2-5; possible D gene TRBD1, 5 bases. V lost 5 bases and J 1 base, leaving 14 bases between the germline ends. The CDR3 extends over 15 amino acids. Germline V gives CDR1 SEHNR, CDR2 FQNEAQ (reference sequence). The CDR3 nucleotides are TGTGCCAGCAGCGCCAGAACAGGCCCCCAAGAGACCCAGTACTTC. It translates to CASSARTGPQETQYF.

J is TRBJ2-4 and V is TRBV24-1; 7 positions agree with TRBD2. Trimming took 0 bases from V and 4 from J; bases not matched to a gene: 5. Germline CDR1 reads KGHDR; CDR2 reads SFDVKD. The CDR3 contains 16 residues. The CDR3 loop reads CATSDLGEGVKNIQYF. CDR3 coding DNA: TGTGCCACCAGTGATTTGGGGGAGGGAGTAAAAAACATTCAGTACTTC.